This entry describes one T cell receptor (beta chain). Its antigen is unknown. Following RNA extraction, reverse transcription yielded cDNA that acted as the sequencing template. Libraries were prepared by immunoSEQ multiplex PCR; TCRdb keeps only in-frame clonotypes and omits some of them. The repertoire holds roughly 98,000 clones, 50% to 75% seen once, with around 15% in the top ten. The sample's treatment: oral pan-JAK inhibitor, 5-10 mg twice daily. This record belongs to a study of CD8+ T cells in alopecia areata. Study-level background: Treatment ran 6 to 18 months, with 6 months of follow-up afterward.

Findings and limits, study-wide: Normal skin's resident alphabeta T cells are sequenced alongside lesional scalp T cells. Many expanded lesional clones persisted in scalp and blood during tofacitinib.

Germline loops: CDR1 MNHNY, CDR2 SVGAGI (reference sequence). This CDR3 region has 12 residues. The V and J ends lost 5 bases and 7 bases respectively, with 9 bases between them. This TCR derives from a human donor with alopecia areata. The rearrangement joins TRBV6-6 to TRBJ1-5; weak D call: TRBD1 (5 bases). The sequenced sample was CD8+ T cells sorted from blood, obtained at week 4, from a patient treated with tofacitinib. The CDR3 DNA reads TGTGCCAGCAGTACTGGGGACCAGCCCCAGCATTTT. Translation gives CASSTGDQPQHF.